This T cell receptor beta chain was profiled in a study of OX40 agonist ivuxolimab in advanced cancers. Study conclusions and caveats: Researchers did not establish what antigens the expanded peripheral T cells target. Nonresponders included some who also had low normalized T-cell clonal expansion. The average count of expanded clones was higher among CD8+ T cells than among CD4+.

Libraries were prepared by immunoSEQ multiplex PCR; TCRdb keeps only in-frame clonotypes and omits some of them. The sample gives tens of thousands of clones, roughly 80% of which show up once; less than 5% is in the top ten. This clone was observed a handful of times. Its antigen is not known. CDR3 length equals 15 residues. The germline V gene encodes CDR1 SGHVS and CDR2 FNYEAQ. The V gene lost 4 bases and the J gene lost 6 bases, with 15 bases spanning the gap. The sample was CD4+ or CD8+ T cells sorted from blood, taken in a trial of the OX40 agonist ivuxolimab. The TCR sequence derives from an adult with an advanced solid tumor such as melanoma, head and neck, liver or kidney cancer. The rearrangement joins TRBV7-6 to TRBJ1-4; tentatively, D is TRBD1 (5 bases). The CDR3 DNA follows: TGTGCCAGCAGCTCGGGACGAGAAAAGGATGAAAAACTGTTTTTT. Encoded protein: CASSSGREKDEKLFF.